The clone carrying this T cell receptor beta chain was recorded many times. Its antigen remains unidentified. The data are from a study of T cells in Graves' hyperthyroidism and ophthalmopathy. Study-level findings and limits: The model anticipated ophthalmopathy a median about 7 months pre-onset.

A Clinical Activity Score of at least 3, a NOSPECS grade of at least 4 and a duration under 3 months were recorded in the ophthalmopathy patients. Any patient presenting with uncontrolled infection, other autoimmune disease, pregnancy or lactation was left out. RNA transcripts served as the template for amplifying TCR beta CDR3 regions. An initial round of RT-PCR targeting the TCR CDR3 relied on the HTBI primer set. TCRdb ran MiXCR on the multiplex PCR reads and lists one entry per CDR3 protein. The sample contains about 640,000 distinct CDR3 sequences, less than 25% of which appear only once. The sequence was obtained from a young man with Graves' ophthalmopathy. Specimen: blood.

The CDR3 is CASSLNSYYEQYF. The CDR3 DNA reads as TGTGCCAGCAGTTTGAACAGCTACTACGAGCAGTACTTC. The chain combines TRBV28 with TRBJ2-7; no clear D gene. The germline V gene has CDR1 MDHEN and CDR2 SYDVKM. The length of the CDR3 is 13 residues. Deletions cut 3 bases from V and 3 bases from J, with 9 bases between.